The rows below give T cell receptor beta chains drawn from one sample of a study of beta chain features in type 1 diabetes. TCRdb's copy holds only in-frame clones and misses some; the assay was immunoSEQ multiplex PCR. The profile shows 300,000 or so clones, approximately 12% of them singletons. The sample taken for sequencing was naive CD4+ T cells from blood. These receptors all stem from a woman aged 18 to 35 with type 1 diabetes. The CDR3 runs from the conserved cysteine through the conserved F or W. Fields, in order: clone size, D gene, V gene, J gene, CDR3 protein, CDR3 DNA. A D gene is named only where the DNA matches it firmly. Rows give clone size only sometimes, using once, few, many, or a class for an expanded clone.

clone_size: NA
d_call: NA
v_call: TRBV7-3
j_call: TRBJ2-1
cdr3_aa: CASSLQGLSNEQFF
cdr3_nt: TGTGCCAGCAGCCTCCAGGGACTTAGCAATGAGCAGTTCTTC

clone_size: few
d_call: TRBD2
v_call: TRBV7-9
j_call: TRBJ2-1
cdr3_aa: CASSFLLAGYNEQFF
cdr3_nt: TGTGCCAGCAGCTTTTTACTAGCGGGGTACAATGAGCAGTTCTTC

clone_size: NA
d_call: NA
v_call: TRBV7-9
j_call: TRBJ1-1
cdr3_aa: CASSLALGGSAEAFF
cdr3_nt: TGTGCCAGCAGCTTAGCGCTCGGGGGGTCCGCTGAAGCTTTCTTT

clone_size: NA
d_call: NA
v_call: TRBV9
j_call: TRBJ2-5
cdr3_aa: CASSVGGVQETQYF
cdr3_nt: TGTGCCAGCAGCGTAGGTGGAGTGCAAGAGACCCAGTACTTC

clone_size: few
d_call: NA
v_call: TRBV21-1
j_call: TRBJ2-7
cdr3_aa: CASSKADRQRYEQYF
cdr3_nt: TGTGCCAGCAGCAAAGCCGACAGGCAGCGCTACGAGCAGTACTTC

clone_size: NA
d_call: TRBD2
v_call: TRBV30
j_call: TRBJ2-1
cdr3_aa: CAWSVRLAGYNEQFF
cdr3_nt: TGTGCCTGGAGTGTAAGGCTAGCGGGATACAATGAGCAGTTCTTC

clone_size: NA
d_call: TRBD2
v_call: TRBV13
j_call: TRBJ2-1
cdr3_aa: CASSHHPGLAGFTYNEQFF
cdr3_nt: TGTGCCAGCAGCCATCACCCGGGACTAGCCGGTTTTACCTACAATGAGCAGTTCTTC

clone_size: few
d_call: NA
v_call: TRBV7-9
j_call: TRBJ2-2
cdr3_aa: CASSPLGAANTGELFF
cdr3_nt: TGTGCCAGCAGCCCCTTGGGGGCTGCGAACACCGGGGAGCTGTTTTTT

clone_size: NA
d_call: NA
v_call: TRBV7-2
j_call: TRBJ1-3
cdr3_aa: CASTPKGPGNGNTIYF
cdr3_nt: TGTGCCAGCACCCCTAAGGGTCCAGGGAACGGAAACACCATATATTTT

clone_size: NA
d_call: NA
v_call: TRBV14
j_call: TRBJ2-3
cdr3_aa: CASSQVPGVLNTQYF
cdr3_nt: TGTGCCAGCAGCCAAGTACCGGGGGTGTTGAATACGCAGTATTTT

clone_size: few
d_call: TRBD1
v_call: TRBV5-1
j_call: TRBJ1-2
cdr3_aa: CASSLKTDRRDYGYTF
cdr3_nt: TGCGCCAGCAGCTTGAAGACGGACAGGAGGGACTATGGCTACACCTTC

clone_size: few
d_call: NA
v_call: TRBV7-2
j_call: TRBJ2-3
cdr3_aa: CASSLNGFGTDTQYF
cdr3_nt: TGTGCCAGCAGCCTAAATGGTTTCGGCACAGATACGCAGTATTTT

clone_size: NA
d_call: NA
v_call: TRBV5-6
j_call: TRBJ2-3
cdr3_aa: CASSLGTGDTQYF
cdr3_nt: TGTGCCAGCAGCTTGGGGACGGGGGATACGCAGTATTTT

clone_size: NA
d_call: NA
v_call: TRBV7-3
j_call: TRBJ1-1
cdr3_aa: CASSQGQNTEAFF
cdr3_nt: TGTGCCAGCAGCCAAGGACAGAACACTGAAGCTTTCTTT

clone_size: NA
d_call: NA
v_call: TRBV7-3
j_call: TRBJ2-3
cdr3_aa: CASTLTRLASDTQYF
cdr3_nt: TGTGCCAGCACCCTAACGCGGCTAGCGTCAGATACGCAGTATTTT

clone_size: few
d_call: TRBD1
v_call: TRBV20-1
j_call: TRBJ2-7
cdr3_aa: CSPRDRDEQYF
cdr3_nt: TGCAGCCCGAGAGACAGGGACGAGCAGTACTTC

clone_size: few
d_call: TRBD2
v_call: TRBV11-2
j_call: TRBJ2-1
cdr3_aa: CASSSGGSGRDSSYNEQFF
cdr3_nt: TGTGCCAGCAGCTCTGGGGGTAGCGGGAGGGATTCCTCCTACAATGAGCAGTTCTTC

clone_size: NA
d_call: TRBD1
v_call: TRBV19
j_call: TRBJ1-2
cdr3_aa: CASLRGGAGGYTF
cdr3_nt: TGTGCCAGTCTTCGAGGGGGCGCGGGTGGCTACACCTTC

clone_size: NA
d_call: NA
v_call: TRBV11-3
j_call: TRBJ1-1
cdr3_aa: CASSLESTEAFF
cdr3_nt: TGTGCCAGCAGCTTAGAGAGCACTGAAGCTTTCTTT

clone_size: NA
d_call: NA
v_call: TRBV7-9
j_call: TRBJ2-1
cdr3_aa: CASSLVGTSGLYNEQFF
cdr3_nt: TGTGCCAGCAGCTTAGTTGGGACTTCGGGACTTTACAATGAGCAGTTCTTC

clone_size: few
d_call: NA
v_call: TRBV7-9
j_call: TRBJ1-2
cdr3_aa: CASSPGRGLYGYTF
cdr3_nt: TGTGCCAGCAGCCCCGGTCGCGGACTATATGGCTACACCTTC

clone_size: few
d_call: NA
v_call: TRBV7-8
j_call: TRBJ2-7
cdr3_aa: CASSSLGDIVYEQYF
cdr3_nt: TGTGCCAGCAGCTCCCTGGGGGACATTGTGTACGAGCAGTACTTC

clone_size: few
d_call: TRBD2
v_call: TRBV30
j_call: TRBJ2-3
cdr3_aa: CAWQGTSGRTQYF
cdr3_nt: TGTGCCTGGCAGGGGACTAGCGGGAGGACGCAGTATTTT

clone_size: few
d_call: NA
v_call: TRBV10-3
j_call: TRBJ2-6
cdr3_aa: CAISDHSGANVLTF
cdr3_nt: TGTGCCATCAGTGATCACTCTGGGGCCAACGTCCTGACTTTC